This is a list of T cell receptor beta chains from one sample in a study of cytomegalovirus exposure and HLA in healthy donors. Generated by immunoSEQ multiplex PCR, the TCRdb table keeps only in-frame clones and is missing some. The sample gives about 150,000 clones, 79% of which show up once; about 6.7% is in the top ten. Material for sequencing was PBMCs. The receptors here all came from a man in his forties or fifties in good health and CMV-seropositive. CDR3s include the opening cysteine and the closing phenylalanine or tryptophan. D genes are given only for firm matches. Some rows have no size entry. The others give once, few or many, or a class for an expanded clone.

d_gene: .
v_gene: TRBV18
abundance: .
j_gene: TRBJ2-1
CDR3aa: CASSPGFRGSYNKQFF
CDR3nt: TGTGCCAGCTCACCAGGGTTCCGCGGCTCCTACAATAAGCAGTTCTTC

d_gene: TRBD1
v_gene: TRBV7-7
abundance: .
j_gene: TRBJ2-2
CDR3aa: CASSSRTGRTGELFF
CDR3nt: TGTGCTAGCAGCTCCAGGACAGGGCGAACCGGGGAGCTGTTTTTT

d_gene: TRBD1
v_gene: TRBV6-1
abundance: .
j_gene: TRBJ1-6
CDR3aa: CASTPNRGSGSPLHF
CDR3nt: TGTGCCAGCACTCCGAACAGGGGTTCCGGCTCACCCCTCCACTTT

d_gene: .
v_gene: TRBV28
abundance: once
j_gene: TRBJ1-2
CDR3aa: CASSFGYGNYGYTF
CDR3nt: TGTGCCAGCAGTTTCGGGTACGGAAACTATGGCTACACCTTC

d_gene: TRBD1
v_gene: TRBV19
abundance: .
j_gene: TRBJ2-7
CDR3aa: CASSALDRADEQYF
CDR3nt: TGTGCCAGTAGTGCCTTGGACAGGGCGGACGAGCAGTACTTC

d_gene: TRBD1
v_gene: TRBV27
abundance: .
j_gene: TRBJ2-7
CDR3aa: CASRQGQGPYEQYF
CDR3nt: TGTGCCAGCAGACAGGGACAGGGGCCCTACGAGCAGTACTTC

d_gene: TRBD2
v_gene: TRBV5-6
abundance: .
j_gene: TRBJ2-1
CDR3aa: CASSLGTSDEQFF
CDR3nt: TGTGCCAGCAGCTTGGGGACTAGCGATGAGCAGTTCTTC

d_gene: .
v_gene: TRBV6-5
abundance: .
j_gene: TRBJ1-6
CDR3aa: CASSPDHSPLHF
CDR3nt: TGTGCCAGCAGCCCAGATCATTCACCCCTCCACTTT

d_gene: .
v_gene: TRBV5-1
abundance: few
j_gene: TRBJ1-1
CDR3aa: CASSLQLDSQYTEAFF
CDR3nt: TGCGCCAGCAGCTTGCAGTTGGACAGTCAGTACACTGAAGCTTTCTTT

d_gene: TRBD1
v_gene: TRBV7-8
abundance: .
j_gene: TRBJ1-5
CDR3aa: CASSARGTGGVGGNQPQHF
CDR3nt: TGTGCCAGCAGCGCCCGGGGGACAGGGGGCGTTGGTGGCAATCAGCCCCAGCATTTT

d_gene: .
v_gene: TRBV19
abundance: once
j_gene: TRBJ1-2
CDR3aa: CASGQLANYGYTF
CDR3nt: TGTGCCAGCGGACAGTTAGCTAACTATGGCTACACCTTC

d_gene: .
v_gene: TRBV6-4
abundance: .
j_gene: TRBJ1-5
CDR3aa: CASSEDNNQPQHF
CDR3nt: TGTGCCAGCAGTGAGGACAACAATCAGCCCCAGCATTTT

d_gene: .
v_gene: TRBV6-5
abundance: .
j_gene: TRBJ2-1
CDR3aa: CASSYHGSYYNEQFF
CDR3nt: TGTGCCAGCAGTTACCACGGGAGTTATTACAATGAGCAGTTCTTC

d_gene: TRBD2
v_gene: TRBV27
abundance: .
j_gene: TRBJ2-7
CDR3aa: CASSLRLAGSYGTQYF
CDR3nt: TGTGCCAGCAGTTTAAGGCTAGCGGGATCCTACGGGACGCAGTACTTC

d_gene: .
v_gene: TRBV30
abundance: .
j_gene: TRBJ2-3
CDR3aa: CAWRPNPGLPDTQYF
CDR3nt: TGTGCCTGGAGGCCAAATCCGGGACTCCCGGATACGCAGTATTTT

d_gene: .
v_gene: TRBV18
abundance: few
j_gene: TRBJ2-7
CDR3aa: CASSPLNEQYF
CDR3nt: TGTGCCAGCTCACCACTAAACGAGCAGTACTTC

d_gene: .
v_gene: TRBV7-8
abundance: .
j_gene: TRBJ2-7
CDR3aa: CASSPGLYGGYEQYF
CDR3nt: TGTGCCAGCAGCCCCGGACTTTATGGGGGGTACGAGCAGTACTTC

d_gene: .
v_gene: TRBV28
abundance: .
j_gene: TRBJ2-2
CDR3aa: CASSLSGDTGELFF
CDR3nt: TGTGCCAGCAGTTTATCAGGGGACACCGGGGAGCTGTTTTTT

d_gene: TRBD2
v_gene: TRBV29-1
abundance: .
j_gene: TRBJ2-7
CDR3aa: CSVDPGRGYEQYF
CDR3nt: TGCAGCGTTGACCCAGGGAGGGGCTACGAGCAGTACTTC

d_gene: TRBD1
v_gene: TRBV7-9
abundance: .
j_gene: TRBJ2-5
CDR3aa: CASSPGQGAGMSETQYF
CDR3nt: TGTGCCAGCAGCCCAGGACAGGGGGCAGGGATGTCGGAGACCCAGTACTTC

d_gene: .
v_gene: TRBV28
abundance: .
j_gene: TRBJ1-5
CDR3aa: CASSHRQASPQHF
CDR3nt: TGTGCCAGCAGTCACCGCCAGGCGTCACCCCAGCATTTT

d_gene: .
v_gene: TRBV5-6
abundance: .
j_gene: TRBJ2-1
CDR3aa: CASSPRAGGAEQFF
CDR3nt: TGTGCCAGCAGCCCCCGGGCCGGGGGTGCGGAGCAGTTCTTC

d_gene: .
v_gene: TRBV7-9
abundance: .
j_gene: TRBJ2-1
CDR3aa: CSSSLGTGFSYNEQFF
CDR3nt: TGTTCCAGCAGCTTAGGTACAGGCTTCTCCTACAATGAGCAGTTCTTC

d_gene: TRBD1
v_gene: TRBV9
abundance: .
j_gene: TRBJ1-3
CDR3aa: CASSLGTVVAPGNTIYF
CDR3nt: TGTGCCAGCAGCCTGGGGACAGTGGTGGCACCTGGAAACACCATATATTTT

d_gene: .
v_gene: TRBV11-2
abundance: .
j_gene: TRBJ2-1
CDR3aa: CASSSYKSARRDNEQFF
CDR3nt: TGTGCCAGCAGCTCCTATAAGTCAGCCAGGCGGGACAATGAGCAGTTCTTC

d_gene: .
v_gene: TRBV19
abundance: many
j_gene: TRBJ2-1
CDR3aa: CASSIEGATYNEQFF
CDR3nt: TGTGCCAGTAGTATTGAAGGGGCTACCTACAATGAGCAGTTCTTC

d_gene: .
v_gene: TRBV11-3
abundance: .
j_gene: TRBJ2-1
CDR3aa: CASSLGLQGSRDEQFF
CDR3nt: TGTGCCAGCAGCTTAGGGCTGCAGGGTAGTCGCGATGAGCAGTTCTTC

d_gene: TRBD1
v_gene: TRBV5-1
abundance: .
j_gene: TRBJ1-3
CDR3aa: CASSPGQSAGNTIYF
CDR3nt: TGCGCCAGCAGCCCGGGACAGAGTGCTGGAAACACCATATATTTT

d_gene: TRBD1
v_gene: TRBV5-1
abundance: .
j_gene: TRBJ2-5
CDR3aa: CASGYRGGETQYF
CDR3nt: TGCGCCAGCGGATACAGGGGTGGGGAGACCCAGTACTTC

d_gene: TRBD1
v_gene: TRBV9
abundance: .
j_gene: TRBJ2-7
CDR3aa: CASSVAGQGFLEQYF
CDR3nt: TGTGCCAGCAGCGTCGCGGGACAGGGGTTTCTCGAGCAGTACTTC

d_gene: TRBD2
v_gene: TRBV6-4
abundance: .
j_gene: TRBJ2-3
CDR3aa: CASSGTSGDRQYF
CDR3nt: TGTGCCAGCAGCGGGACTAGCGGGGACCGGCAGTATTTT

d_gene: .
v_gene: TRBV7-6
abundance: few
j_gene: TRBJ2-7
CDR3aa: CASSFFSEQYF
CDR3nt: TGTGCCAGCAGCTTCTTTTCCGAGCAGTACTTC

d_gene: TRBD1
v_gene: TRBV6-5
abundance: .
j_gene: TRBJ2-7
CDR3aa: CASSYGTGAYEQYF
CDR3nt: TGTGCCAGCAGTTACGGGACAGGGGCCTACGAGCAGTACTTC

d_gene: .
v_gene: TRBV7-3
abundance: .
j_gene: TRBJ2-1
CDR3aa: CASSPSRGNNEQFF
CDR3nt: TGTGCCAGCAGCCCATCCCGGGGTAACAATGAGCAGTTCTTC

d_gene: TRBD1
v_gene: TRBV7-9
abundance: .
j_gene: TRBJ2-2
CDR3aa: CASSHRTGDPGELFF
CDR3nt: TGTGCCAGCAGCCACCGGACAGGGGATCCCGGGGAGCTGTTTTTT

d_gene: TRBD1
v_gene: TRBV5-8
abundance: .
j_gene: TRBJ1-2
CDR3aa: CASSSDRVDGYTF
CDR3nt: TGTGCCAGCAGCTCGGACAGGGTGGATGGCTACACCTTC

d_gene: .
v_gene: TRBV6-1
abundance: .
j_gene: TRBJ1-3
CDR3aa: CASRLHSGNTIYF
CDR3nt: TGTGCCAGCAGACTCCACTCTGGAAACACCATATATTTT

d_gene: .
v_gene: TRBV7-9
abundance: .
j_gene: TRBJ2-7
CDR3aa: CSSSLVLGRGSYEQYF
CDR3nt: TGTTCCAGCAGCTTAGTATTGGGCAGGGGTTCCTACGAGCAGTACTTC

d_gene: .
v_gene: TRBV27
abundance: .
j_gene: TRBJ2-2
CDR3aa: CASSLYPGNTGELFF
CDR3nt: TGTGCCAGCAGTTTATACCCAGGGAACACCGGGGAGCTGTTTTTT

d_gene: TRBD2
v_gene: TRBV9
abundance: .
j_gene: TRBJ2-7
CDR3aa: CASSVGTSGIYEQYF
CDR3nt: TGTGCCAGCAGCGTAGGGACTAGCGGGATCTACGAGCAGTACTTC